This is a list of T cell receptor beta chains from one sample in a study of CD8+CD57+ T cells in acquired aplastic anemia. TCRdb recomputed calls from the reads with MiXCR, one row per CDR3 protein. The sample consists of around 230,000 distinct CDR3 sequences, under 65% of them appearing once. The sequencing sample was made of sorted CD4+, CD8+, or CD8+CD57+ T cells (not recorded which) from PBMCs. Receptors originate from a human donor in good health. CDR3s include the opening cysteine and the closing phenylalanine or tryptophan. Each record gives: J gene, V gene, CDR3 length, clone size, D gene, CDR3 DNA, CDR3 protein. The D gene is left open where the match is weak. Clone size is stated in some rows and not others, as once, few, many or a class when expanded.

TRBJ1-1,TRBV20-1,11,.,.,TGCAGTGCTAGGTCGGGCCCGACGGCTTTCTTT,CSARSGPTAFF
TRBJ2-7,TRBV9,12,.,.,TGTGCCAGCAGCGCACCTGGAACGGTGCAGTACTTC,CASSAPGTVQYF
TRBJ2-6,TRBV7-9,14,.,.,TGTGCCAGCAGCTTAGGGCAGGCGGCCTACGTCCTGACTTTC,CASSLGQAAYVLTF
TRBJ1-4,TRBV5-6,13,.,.,TGTGCCAGCAGCTTCAACGTCCGAGAAAAACTGTTTTTT,CASSFNVREKLFF
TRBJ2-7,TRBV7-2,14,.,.,TGTGCCAGCAGCCTGCGGCGGACAGACTACGAGCAGTACTTC,CASSLRRTDYEQYF
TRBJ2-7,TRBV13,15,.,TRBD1,TGCGCCAGCAGCCAGGGGACAGGGCCGTCCTACGAGCAGTACTTC,CASSQGTGPSYEQYF
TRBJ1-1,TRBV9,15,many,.,TGTGCCAGCAGCGTAGACGGGATCATGAACACTGAAGCTTTCTTT,CASSVDGIMNTEAFF
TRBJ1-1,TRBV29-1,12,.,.,TGCAGCGTTGAAGATAACGGGAGGCCCCGTGTCTTT,CSVEDNGRPRVF
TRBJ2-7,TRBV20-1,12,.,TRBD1,TGCAGTGCAGGGACAGGGAGCTACGAGCAGTACTTC,CSAGTGSYEQYF
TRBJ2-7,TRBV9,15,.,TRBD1,TGTGCCAGCAGCGCGAGTCCGGGACAGACCTACGAGCAGTACTTC,CASSASPGQTYEQYF
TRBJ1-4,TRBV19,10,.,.,TGTGTGAGTGGATGGGAAAAACTGTTTTTT,CVSGWEKLFF
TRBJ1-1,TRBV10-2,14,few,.,TGCGCCAGCAGTGACGGTCTAAGTCCCTCGGAAGCTTTCTTT,CASSDGLSPSEAFF